The 2 T cell receptor beta chains reported below all come from one sample, sequenced in a study of blood T cells in healthy people across ages. Combining a sample-barcoded 5' primer with a J-beta primer mix, a second PCR ran for roughly 6 to 12 cycles. TCRdb passed the 5' RACE reads through MiXCR, listing each CDR3 protein once. This table holds about 1.5 million distinct CDR3 sequences, roughly 43% found once. Input material: blood. The receptors stem from a young woman in good health.

The rearrangement joins TRBV7-9 to TRBJ2-1; 11 nucleotides match TRBD2. The closer fit of TRBJ2-7 to the DNA end suggests the J call may be wrong. Germline-derived CDR1 and CDR2 are SEHNR and FQNEAQ (reference sequence). The CDR3 contains 16 residues. The CDR3 DNA sequence: TGTGCCAGCAGCTCTCTTCTAGCGGGAGGCTACAATGAGCAGTACTTC. Translation: CASSSLLAGGYNEQYF.

This clonotype was seen ten or more times. This chain links TRBV3-1 with TRBJ2-4; TRBD2 agrees at 11 bases. The CDR3 consists of 17 residues. Looked up from germline, CDR1 is LGHDT and CDR2 is YNNKEL (reference sequence). The trim removed 3 bases at V and 3 bases at J, leaving 7 bases unmatched. CDR3 nucleotide sequence: TGTGCCAGCAGCCACGGTAGCGGGAGGGTAGACAAAAACATTCAGTACTTC. Its translation: CASSHGSGRVDKNIQYF.